The 4 T cell receptor beta chains below come from one sample, sequenced in a study of T cells in Graves' hyperthyroidism and ophthalmopathy. It was RNA transcripts that yielded the amplified TCR beta CDR3 regions. The HTBI primer set was used in a first-round RT-PCR of the TCR CDR3. One entry per CDR3 protein results from TCRdb running MiXCR on the multiplex PCR reads. The repertoire has under 550,000 distinct CDR3 sequences, nearly 20% of them found once; the top ten carry around 50%. The specimen sequenced was blood. These receptors came from a man aged 35 to 55 with Graves' ophthalmopathy.

The chain is built from TRBV10-3 and TRBJ1-5, with a tentative D call TRBD1 (5 bases). The V gene lost 3 bases and the J gene lost 2 bases, with 11 bases spanning the gap. The length of the CDR3 is 15 residues. Germline V gives CDR1 ENHRY, CDR2 SYGVKD. The CDR3 reads CAISDRGAGNQPQHF. The DNA for the CDR3 is TGTGCCATCAGTGACCGCGGGGCGGGCAATCAGCCCCAGCATTTT.

A few counts support this clonotype. V is TRBV7-9 and J is TRBJ1-1, with unresolved D. CDR1 and CDR2 from the germline V gene are SEHNR and FQNEAQ (reference sequence). This CDR3 spans 16 amino acids. V lost 2 bases, J lost 1 base, and 14 bases lay in between. The CDR3: CASSLPVKPGNTEAFF. The CDR3 region has the DNA TGTGCCAGCAGCTTACCCGTCAAGCCCGGGAACACTGAAGCTTTCTTT. The whole variable domain, filled in from reference TRBV7-9 and TRBJ1-1, reads DTGVSQNPRHKITKRGQNVTFRCDPISEHNRLYWYRQTLGQGPEFLTYFQNEAQLEKSRLLSDRFSAERPKGSFSTLEIQRTEQGDSAMYLCASSLPVKPGNTEAFFGQGTRLTVV.

The CDR3: CATSRGNSGANVLTF. CDR3 in DNA: TGTGCCACCAGCAGGGGAAACTCTGGGGCCAACGTCCTGACTTTC. The chain carries TRBV15 and TRBJ2-6; D call uncertain. The V end lost 3 bases, the J end lost 0 bases, and 6 bases lay between the germline ends. CDR3 length: 15 residues. Germline-derived CDR1 and CDR2 are LNHNV and YYDKDF (reference sequence).

This clonotype was observed at least ten times. V usage is TRBV12-3 or TRBV12-4 and J usage is TRBJ1-2, with 7 bases that match TRBD1. The CDR3 spans 14 residues. V lost 3 bases and J lost 2; bases outside the gene matches: 3. CDR3 residues: CASSFPGGNYGYTF. CDR3 DNA: TGTGCCAGCAGTTTCCCAGGGGGGAACTATGGCTACACCTTC.